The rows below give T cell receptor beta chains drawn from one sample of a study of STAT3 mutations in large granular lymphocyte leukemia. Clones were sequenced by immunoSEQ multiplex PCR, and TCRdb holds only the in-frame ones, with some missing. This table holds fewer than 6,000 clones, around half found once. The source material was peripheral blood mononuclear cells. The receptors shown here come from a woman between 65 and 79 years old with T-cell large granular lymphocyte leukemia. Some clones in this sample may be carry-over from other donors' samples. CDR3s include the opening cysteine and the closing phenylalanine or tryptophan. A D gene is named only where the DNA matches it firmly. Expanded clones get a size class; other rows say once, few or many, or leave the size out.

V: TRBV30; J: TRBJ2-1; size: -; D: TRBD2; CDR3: CAMPGLAGGEGFF; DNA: TGTGCCATGCCGGGACTAGCGGGAGGAGAAGGCTTCTTC
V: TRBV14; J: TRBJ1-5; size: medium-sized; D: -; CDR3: CASSHAGLQPQHF; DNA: TGTGCCAGCAGCCATGCGGGTTTACAGCCCCAGCATTTT
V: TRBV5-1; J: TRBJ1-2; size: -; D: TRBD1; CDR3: CASSREQGANGYTF; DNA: TGCGCCAGCAGCCGGGAACAGGGGGCAAATGGCTACACCTTC
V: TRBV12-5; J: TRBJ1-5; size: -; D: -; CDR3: CASSAGGENQPQHF; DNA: TGTGCTAGCTCAGCCGGGGGCGAGAATCAGCCCCAGCATTTT
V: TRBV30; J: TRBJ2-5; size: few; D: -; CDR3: CAWSVGETQYF; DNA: TGTGCCTGGAGTGTCGGTGAGACCCAGTACTTC
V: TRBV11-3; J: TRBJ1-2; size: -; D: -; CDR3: CASTQGRERGFGYTF; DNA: TGTGCCAGCACCCAGGGCAGGGAGAGAGGGTTTGGCTACACCTTC
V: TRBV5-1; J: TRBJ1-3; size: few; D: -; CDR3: CASSSRDKAGNTIYF; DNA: TGCGCCAGCAGCTCCCGGGACAAAGCTGGAAACACCATATATTTT
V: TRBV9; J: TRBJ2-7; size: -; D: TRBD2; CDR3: CASSVGAGGPGEQYF; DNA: TGTGCCAGCAGCGTAGGAGCGGGAGGGCCAGGCGAGCAGTACTTC
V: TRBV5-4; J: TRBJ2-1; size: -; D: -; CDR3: CASTQFTDNEQFF; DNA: TGTGCCAGCACCCAGTTCACGGACAATGAGCAGTTCTTC
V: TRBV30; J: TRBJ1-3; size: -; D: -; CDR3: CAWSLGQRNTIYF; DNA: TGTGCCTGGAGTCTAGGACAGAGAAACACCATATATTTT
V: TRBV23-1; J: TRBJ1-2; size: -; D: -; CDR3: CASPRWGDINYGYTF; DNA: TGCGCCAGCCCCCGGTGGGGCGATATAAACTATGGCTACACCTTC
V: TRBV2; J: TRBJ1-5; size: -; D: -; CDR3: CASSEAIGIHQPQHF; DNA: TGTGCCAGCAGTGAAGCGATCGGAATTCATCAGCCCCAGCATTTT
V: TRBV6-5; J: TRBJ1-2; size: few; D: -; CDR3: CASSVYGYTF; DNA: TGTGCCAGCAGCGTTTATGGCTACACCTTC
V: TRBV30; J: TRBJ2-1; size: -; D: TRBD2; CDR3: CAWSVQLAGEVTEQFF; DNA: TGTGCCTGGAGTGTACAACTAGCGGGAGAAGTTACTGAGCAGTTCTTC
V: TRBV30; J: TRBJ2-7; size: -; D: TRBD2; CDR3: CASLLAGGPASSYEQYF; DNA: TGTGCCTCCCTACTAGCGGGAGGGCCAGCGTCCTCCTACGAGCAGTACTTC
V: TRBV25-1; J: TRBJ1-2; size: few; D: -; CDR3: CASSERQGIEGYTF; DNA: TGTGCCAGCAGTGAACGGCAAGGGATAGAAGGCTACACCTTC
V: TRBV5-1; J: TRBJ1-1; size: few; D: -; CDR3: CASSWVGGTEAFF; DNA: TGCGCCAGCAGCTGGGTAGGTGGCACTGAAGCTTTCTTT
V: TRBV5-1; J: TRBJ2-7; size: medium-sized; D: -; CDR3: CASSWEGAYEQYF; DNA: TGCGCCAGCAGCTGGGAGGGGGCCTACGAGCAGTACTTC
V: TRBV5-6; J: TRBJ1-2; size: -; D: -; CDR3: CASRIRRWGPYGYTF; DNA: TGTGCCAGCAGGATTAGAAGGTGGGGTCCCTATGGCTACACCTTC
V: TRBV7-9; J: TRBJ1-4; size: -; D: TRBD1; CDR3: CASSYTGDGLFF; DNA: TGTGCCAGCAGCTACACAGGGGACGGACTGTTTTTT
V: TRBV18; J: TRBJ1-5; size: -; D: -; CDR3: CASSRTRPQINQPQHF; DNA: TGTGCCAGCTCGCGGACACGACCTCAAATTAATCAGCCCCAGCATTTT
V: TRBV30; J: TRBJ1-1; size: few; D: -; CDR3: CAWSVGLTGTEAFF; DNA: TGTGCCTGGAGTGTAGGACTTACGGGGACTGAAGCTTTCTTT
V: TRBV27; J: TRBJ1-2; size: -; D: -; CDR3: CASRTGSIGGYTF; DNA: TGTGCCAGCAGGACGGGATCTATCGGGGGCTACACCTTC
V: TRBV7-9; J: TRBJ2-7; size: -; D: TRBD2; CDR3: CASSPSGRSYEQYF; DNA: TGTGCCAGCAGCCCCAGCGGGAGGAGCTACGAGCAGTACTTC
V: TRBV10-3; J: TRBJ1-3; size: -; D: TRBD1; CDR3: CAIRRGDSSGNTIYF; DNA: TGTGCCATCAGAAGGGGGGACAGCTCTGGAAACACCATATATTTT
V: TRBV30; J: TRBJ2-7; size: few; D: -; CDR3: CAWTRTARGEQYF; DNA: TGTGCCTGGACCCGGACAGCCCGGGGCGAGCAGTACTTC
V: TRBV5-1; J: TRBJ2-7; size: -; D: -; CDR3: CASSFGADYEQYF; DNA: TGCGCCAGCAGCTTCGGGGCAGACTACGAGCAGTACTTC
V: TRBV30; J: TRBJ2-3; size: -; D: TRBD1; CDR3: CAWSVGTGYGTQYF; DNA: TGTGCCTGGAGTGTCGGGACAGGGTACGGTACGCAGTATTTT
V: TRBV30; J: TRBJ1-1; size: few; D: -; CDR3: CAWRGLGAFF; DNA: TGTGCCTGGAGGGGTTTGGGAGCTTTCTTT
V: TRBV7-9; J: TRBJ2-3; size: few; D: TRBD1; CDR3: CASSLRGRQGDLTDTQYF; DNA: TGTGCCAGCAGCTTAAGGGGAAGACAGGGGGATCTAACAGATACGCAGTATTTT
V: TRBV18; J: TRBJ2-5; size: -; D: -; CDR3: CASSPGAEETQYF; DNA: TGTGCCAGCTCACCAGGAGCTGAGGAGACCCAGTACTTC
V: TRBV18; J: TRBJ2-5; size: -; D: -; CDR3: CASSPGAAETQYF; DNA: TGTGCCAGCTCACCTGGAGCGGCAGAGACCCAGTACTTC
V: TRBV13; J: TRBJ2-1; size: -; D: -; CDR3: CASSFGGMSGNEQFF; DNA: TGTGCCAGCAGCTTCGGCGGGATGTCGGGCAATGAGCAGTTCTTC
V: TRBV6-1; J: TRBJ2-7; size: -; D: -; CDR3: CASNDQSSYEQYF; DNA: TGTGCCAGCAACGACCAAAGCTCCTACGAGCAGTACTTC
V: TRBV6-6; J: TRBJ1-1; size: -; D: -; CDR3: CASSYPSGGEYPEAFF; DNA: TGTGCCAGCAGTTACCCTTCAGGCGGTGAGTACCCTGAAGCTTTCTTT
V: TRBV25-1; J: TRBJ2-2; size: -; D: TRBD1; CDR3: CASSDSGTATGELFF; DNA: TGTGCCAGCAGTGACTCCGGGACAGCTACCGGGGAGCTGTTTTTT
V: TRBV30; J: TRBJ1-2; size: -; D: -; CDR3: CAWSVSGNGYTF; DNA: TGTGCCTGGAGTGTTTCAGGCAATGGCTACACCTTC
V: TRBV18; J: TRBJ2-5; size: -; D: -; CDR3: CASSPRADRETQYF; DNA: TGTGCCAGCTCACCAAGAGCGGACCGGGAGACCCAGTACTTC
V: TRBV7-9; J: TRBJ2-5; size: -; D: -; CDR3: CASTRLLGQSRETQYF; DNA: TGTGCCAGCACCCGGCTCCTCGGTCAGAGTAGGGAGACCCAGTACTTC
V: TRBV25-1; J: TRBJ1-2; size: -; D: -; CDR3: CASSRQYGYTF; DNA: TGTGCCAGCAGTAGACAGTATGGCTACACCTTC
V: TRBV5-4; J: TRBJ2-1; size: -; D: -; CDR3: CASSSEMRQSYNEQFF; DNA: TGTGCCAGCAGTTCGGAAATGAGGCAGAGCTACAATGAGCAGTTCTTC
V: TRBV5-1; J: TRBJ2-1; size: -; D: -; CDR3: CASSLGQDEQFF; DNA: TGCGCCAGCAGCTTGGGACAGGATGAGCAGTTCTTC
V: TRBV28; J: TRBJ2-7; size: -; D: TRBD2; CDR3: CASSFATSGTAYEQYF; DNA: TGTGCCAGCAGTTTCGCGACTAGCGGGACGGCTTACGAGCAGTACTTC
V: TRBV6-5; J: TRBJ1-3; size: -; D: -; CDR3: CASSYMSSGNTIYF; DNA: TGTGCCAGCAGCTACATGAGCTCTGGAAACACCATATATTTT
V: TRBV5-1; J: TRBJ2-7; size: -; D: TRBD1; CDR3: CASSLGQEMSRDF; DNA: TGCGCCAGCAGCCTCGGACAGGAGATGTCTCGGGACTTC
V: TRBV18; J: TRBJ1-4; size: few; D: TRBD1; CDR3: CASSWTGQNEKLFF; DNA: TGTGCCAGCTCATGGACGGGACAGAATGAAAAACTGTTTTTT
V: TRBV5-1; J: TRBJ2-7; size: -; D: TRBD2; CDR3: CASSLSSGRDEQYF; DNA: TGCGCCAGCAGCTTATCTAGCGGGAGGGACGAGCAGTACTTC
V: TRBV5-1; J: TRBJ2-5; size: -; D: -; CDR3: CASSKPGEETQYF; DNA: TGCGCCAGCAGTAAGCCAGGGGAGGAGACCCAGTACTTC
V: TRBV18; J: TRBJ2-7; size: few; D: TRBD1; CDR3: CASSLQGSTYEQYF; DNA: TGTGCCAGCTCACTACAGGGGTCAACCTACGAGCAGTACTTC
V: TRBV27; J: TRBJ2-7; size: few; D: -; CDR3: CASSWTDLYEQYF; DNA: TGTGCCAGCAGTTGGACAGACCTCTACGAGCAGTACTTC
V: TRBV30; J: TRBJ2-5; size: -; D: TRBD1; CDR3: CAWRAPGQWRETQYF; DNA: TGTGCCTGGAGGGCCCCGGGACAGTGGAGAGAGACCCAGTACTTC
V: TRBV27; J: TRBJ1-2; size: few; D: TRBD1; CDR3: CASSSGTGGGNYGYTF; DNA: TGTGCCAGCAGTTCGGGGACAGGGGGCGGCAACTATGGCTACACCTTC
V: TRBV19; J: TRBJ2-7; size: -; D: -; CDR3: CASSIQHLTEQYF; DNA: TGTGCCAGTAGTATCCAACATTTGACCGAGCAGTACTTC
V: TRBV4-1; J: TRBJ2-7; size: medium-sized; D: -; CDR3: CASSRDNYGGYEQYF; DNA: TGCGCCAGCAGCCGCGACAACTATGGAGGATACGAGCAGTACTTC
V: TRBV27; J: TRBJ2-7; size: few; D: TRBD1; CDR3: CASSAGQGAYEQYF; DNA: TGTGCCAGCAGTGCGGGACAGGGCGCCTACGAGCAGTACTTC
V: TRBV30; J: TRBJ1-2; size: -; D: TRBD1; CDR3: CAWKGTGVGGYTF; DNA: TGTGCCTGGAAGGGGACAGGGGTTGGAGGCTACACCTTC
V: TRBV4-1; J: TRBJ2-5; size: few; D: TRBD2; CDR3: CASSQGRGTSGGRETQYF; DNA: TGCGCCAGCAGCCAAGGCCGCGGGACTAGCGGGGGGAGGGAGACCCAGTACTTC